The T cell receptor (beta chain) under discussion was sequenced for a study of CD4 T cells in relation to SARS-CoV-2 and coronaviruses. For this clone: The antigen is undetermined.

CD4+ T cells from unexposed donors were obtained before the COVID-19 pandemic (2011-2018). After more than eight days of culture, CD4+ T cells were isolated. As cell numbers allowed, unexposed-donor CD4+ T cells faced SARS-CoV-2 S/N and four cold-coronavirus spikes. Measured with immunoSEQ multiplex PCR; TCRdb has only the in-frame clones, and not every one. The data show 23,000 or so clones, about three quarters seen once. The clonotype was recovered from a human donor in good health. Material: CD4+ T cells from PBMCs, cultured in vitro.

The CDR3: CASSQQQGTHTGELFF. In DNA, the CDR3 is TGTGCCAGCAGCCAACAACAGGGGACCCACACCGGGGAGCTGTTTTTT. The chain carries TRBV3-1 (or the pseudogene TRBV3-2) and TRBJ2-2; 7 bases line up with TRBD1. This CDR3 is 16 amino acids long. Germline V gives CDR1 LGHDT, CDR2 YNNKEL (reference sequence). J gave up 3 bases and V 2 bases, and 6 bases lay outside the gene matches.